These 3 T cell receptor beta chains were sequenced from one sample in a study of T cell changes during pregnancy in multiple sclerosis. Clones were sequenced by immunoSEQ multiplex PCR, and TCRdb holds only the in-frame ones, with some missing. The sample carries about 39,000 clones, 70% to 90% recorded once. The sequences come from CD8+ T cells from peripheral blood mononuclear cells, collected in the first trimester of pregnancy. These receptors all stem from a female donor with multiple sclerosis, enrolled in a pregnancy study.

The chain recombines TRBV11-1 with TRBJ2-2; 9 bases map to TRBD1. The V and J ends lost 1 base and 5 bases, in that order; junction bases with no gene match: 11. The CDR3 extends over 18 amino acids. The germline CDR1 and CDR2 sequences are SGHAT and FQDESV (reference sequence). As DNA, the CDR3 is TGTGCCAGCAGCTTAGGAACAGGGGGCGTATTGGGAACCGGGGAGCTGTTTTTT. This encodes CASSLGTGGVLGTGELFF.

The chain is built from TRBV4-1 and TRBJ2-7; TRBD2 matches 8 bases. Unmatched junction bases numbered 1, after V lost 1 base and J lost 2 bases. The CDR3 is made up of 14 amino acids. The germline V gene encodes CDR1 MGHRA and CDR2 YSYEKL. The CDR3 protein is CASSQGRGAYEQYF. CDR3 nucleotide sequence: TGCGCCAGCAGCCAAGGGCGGGGGGCCTACGAGCAGTACTTC.

The chain links TRBV6-5 to TRBJ2-1, with D possibly TRBD1 on 6 matching bases. This CDR3 contains 13 residues. Germline V CDR1 and CDR2: MNHEY, SVGAGI. V lost 0 bases, J lost 10 bases, and 10 bases lay in between. This CDR3 is CASSYSRGREQFF. The CDR3 DNA reads as TGTGCCAGCAGTTACTCCAGGGGACGAGAGCAGTTCTTC.